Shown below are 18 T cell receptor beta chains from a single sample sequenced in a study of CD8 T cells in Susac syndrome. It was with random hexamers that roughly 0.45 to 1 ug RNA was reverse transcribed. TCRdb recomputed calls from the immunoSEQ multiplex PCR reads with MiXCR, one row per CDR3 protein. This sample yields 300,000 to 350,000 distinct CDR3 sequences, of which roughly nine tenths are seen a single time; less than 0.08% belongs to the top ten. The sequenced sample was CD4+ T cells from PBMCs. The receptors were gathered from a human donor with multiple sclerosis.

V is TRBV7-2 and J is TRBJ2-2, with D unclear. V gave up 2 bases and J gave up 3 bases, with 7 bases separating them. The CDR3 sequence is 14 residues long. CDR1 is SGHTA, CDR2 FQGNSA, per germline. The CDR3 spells CASSLFEHTGELFF. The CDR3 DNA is TGTGCCAGCAGCTTATTCGAGCACACCGGGGAGCTGTTTTTT.

The CDR3 coding sequence is TGCGCCAGCAGCCCCCATGCTAGCCAGGGCGAGACCCAGTACTTC. Protein: CASSPHASQGETQYF. The chain uses TRBV5-1 and TRBJ2-5; D possibly matches TRBD1 or TRBD2 (5 bases each). V was trimmed by 4 bases and J by 5 bases, leaving 18 bases between them. Germline V gene sequence: CDR1 SGHRS, CDR2 YFSETQ. This CDR3 comprises 15 residues.

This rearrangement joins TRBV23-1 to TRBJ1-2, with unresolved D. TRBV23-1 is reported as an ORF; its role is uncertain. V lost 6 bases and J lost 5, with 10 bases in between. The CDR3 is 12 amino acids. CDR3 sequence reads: CASRGGLYGYTF. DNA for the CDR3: TGCGCCAGCAGGGGAGGCCTTTATGGCTACACCTTC.

The chain's CDR3 is CASSQDVAIIRTSGSYEQYF. Written as DNA, the CDR3 is TGTGCCAGCAGCCAGGACGTAGCAATCATAAGGACTAGCGGCTCCTACGAGCAGTACTTC. The chain carries TRBV4-2 and TRBJ2-7, with 10 bases matching TRBD2. Trimming cost V 3 bases and J 0 bases; bases outside gene matches: 17. CDR1 and CDR2 (germline): LGHNA, YNFKEQ. The CDR3 extends over 20 amino acids.

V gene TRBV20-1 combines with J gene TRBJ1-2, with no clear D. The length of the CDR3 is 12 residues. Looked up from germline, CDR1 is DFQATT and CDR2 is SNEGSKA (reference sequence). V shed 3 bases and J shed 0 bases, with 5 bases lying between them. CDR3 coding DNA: TGCAGTGCTAGCGCGTCTAACTATGGCTACACCTTC. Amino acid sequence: CSASASNYGYTF.

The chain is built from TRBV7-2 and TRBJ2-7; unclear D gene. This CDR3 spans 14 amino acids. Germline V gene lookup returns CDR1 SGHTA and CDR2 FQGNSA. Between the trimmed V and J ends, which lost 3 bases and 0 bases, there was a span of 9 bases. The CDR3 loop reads CASSLEHNSYEQYF. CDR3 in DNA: TGTGCCAGCAGCTTGGAACACAACTCCTACGAGCAGTACTTC.

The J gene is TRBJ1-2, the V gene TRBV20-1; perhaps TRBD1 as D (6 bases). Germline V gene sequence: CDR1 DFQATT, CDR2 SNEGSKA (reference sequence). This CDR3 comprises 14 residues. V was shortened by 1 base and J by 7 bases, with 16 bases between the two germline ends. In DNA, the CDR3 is TGCAGTGCTAGAGTCCTCCGATACAGGGCTGGCTACACCTTC. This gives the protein CSARVLRYRAGYTF.

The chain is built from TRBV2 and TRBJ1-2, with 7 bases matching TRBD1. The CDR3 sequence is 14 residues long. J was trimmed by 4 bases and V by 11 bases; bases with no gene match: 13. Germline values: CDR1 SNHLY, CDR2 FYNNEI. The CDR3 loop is CAGPTRQGFYGYTF. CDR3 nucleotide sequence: TGTGCCGGACCGACCAGACAGGGCTTCTATGGCTACACCTTC.

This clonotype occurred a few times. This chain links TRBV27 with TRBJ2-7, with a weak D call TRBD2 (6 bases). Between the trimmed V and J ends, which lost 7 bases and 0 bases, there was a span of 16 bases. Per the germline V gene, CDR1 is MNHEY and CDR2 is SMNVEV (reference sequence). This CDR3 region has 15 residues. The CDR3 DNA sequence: TGTGCCAGCAAGGATAGGATGGGGGGCTCCTACGAGCAGTACTTC. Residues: CASKDRMGGSYEQYF.

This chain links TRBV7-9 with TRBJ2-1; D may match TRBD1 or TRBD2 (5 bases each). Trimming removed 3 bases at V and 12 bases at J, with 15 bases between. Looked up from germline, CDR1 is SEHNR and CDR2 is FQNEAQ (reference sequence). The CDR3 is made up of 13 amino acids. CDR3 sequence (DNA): TGTGCCAGCAGCTTTAAGGGGACCGGAAGGCAGTTCTTC. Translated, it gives CASSFKGTGRQFF.

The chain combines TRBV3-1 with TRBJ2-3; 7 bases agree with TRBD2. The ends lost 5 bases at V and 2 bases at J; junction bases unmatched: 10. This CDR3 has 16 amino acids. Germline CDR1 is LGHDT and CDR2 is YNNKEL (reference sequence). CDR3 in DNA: TGTGCCAGCAGCTCCCGGGGAGCGGGGACCACAGATACGCAGTATTTT. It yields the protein CASSSRGAGTTDTQYF.

The CDR3 loop is CSVLTWGRQGNTEAFF. CDR3 nucleotide sequence: TGCAGCGTCCTTACGTGGGGTCGGCAGGGAAACACTGAAGCTTTCTTT. The chain carries TRBV29-1 and TRBJ1-1; possibly TRBD1 for D (5 bases). Trimming took 6 bases from V and 2 from J, leaving 22 bases between them. The CDR3 extends over 16 amino acids. Germline V CDR1 and CDR2: SQVTM, ANQGSEA. The variable domain in full, completed from reference TRBV29-1 and TRBJ1-1, reads SAVISQKPSRDICQRGTSLTIQCQVDSQVTMMFWYRQQPGQSLTLIATANQGSEATYESGFVIDKFPISRPNLTFSTLTVSNMSPEDSSIYLCSVLTWGRQGNTEAFFGQGTRLTVV.

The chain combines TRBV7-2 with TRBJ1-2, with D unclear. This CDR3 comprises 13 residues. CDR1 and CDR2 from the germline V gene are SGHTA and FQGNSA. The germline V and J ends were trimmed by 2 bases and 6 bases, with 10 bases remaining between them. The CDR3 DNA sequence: TGTGCCAGCAGCTTAAGAGATACCCATGGCTACACCTTC. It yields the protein CASSLRDTHGYTF.

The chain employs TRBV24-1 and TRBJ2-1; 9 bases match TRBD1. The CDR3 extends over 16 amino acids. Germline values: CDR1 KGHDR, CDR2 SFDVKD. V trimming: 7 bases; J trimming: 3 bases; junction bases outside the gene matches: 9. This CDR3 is CATSGRQGVLYNEQFF. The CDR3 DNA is TGTGCCACCAGCGGGCGACAGGGGGTCCTCTACAATGAGCAGTTCTTC.

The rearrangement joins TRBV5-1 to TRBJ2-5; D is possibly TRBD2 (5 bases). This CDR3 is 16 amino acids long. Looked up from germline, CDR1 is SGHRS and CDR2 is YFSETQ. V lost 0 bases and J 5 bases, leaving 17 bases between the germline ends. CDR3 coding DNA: TGCGCCAGCAGCTTGGCCGGAGGATTATCTGCGGAGACCCAGTACTTC. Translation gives CASSLAGGLSAETQYF. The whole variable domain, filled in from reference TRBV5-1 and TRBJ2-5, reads KAGVTQTPRYLIKTRGQQVTLSCSPISGHRSVSWYQQTPGQGLQFLFEYFSETQRNKGNFPGRFSGRQFSNSRSEMNVSTLELGDSALYLCASSLAGGLSAETQYFGPGTRLLVL.

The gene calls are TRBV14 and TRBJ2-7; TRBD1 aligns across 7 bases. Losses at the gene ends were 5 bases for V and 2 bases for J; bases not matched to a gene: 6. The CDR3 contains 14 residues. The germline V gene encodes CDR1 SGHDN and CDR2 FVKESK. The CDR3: CASSFGQVPYEQYF. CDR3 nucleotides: TGTGCCAGCAGCTTTGGACAGGTTCCCTACGAGCAGTACTTC. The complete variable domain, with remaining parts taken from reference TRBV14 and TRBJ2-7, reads EAGVTQFPSHSVIEKGQTVTLRCDPISGHDNLYWYRRVMGKEIKFLLHFVKESKQDESGMPNNRFLAERTGGTYSTLKVQPAELEDSGVYFCASSFGQVPYEQYFGPGTRLTVT.

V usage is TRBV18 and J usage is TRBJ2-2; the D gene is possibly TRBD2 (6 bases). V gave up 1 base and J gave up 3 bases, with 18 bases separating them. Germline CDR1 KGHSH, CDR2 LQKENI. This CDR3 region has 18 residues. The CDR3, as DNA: TGTGCCAGCTCACCACTCCTAGCGACCGCTACGGACACCGGGGAGCTGTTTTTT. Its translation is CASSPLLATATDTGELFF.

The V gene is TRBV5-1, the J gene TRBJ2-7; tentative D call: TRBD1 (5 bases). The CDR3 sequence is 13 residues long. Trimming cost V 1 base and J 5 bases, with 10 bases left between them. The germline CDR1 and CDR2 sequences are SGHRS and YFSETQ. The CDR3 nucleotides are TGCGCCAGCAGCTTGCCAGGGTCTCACGAGCAGTACTTC. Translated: CASSLPGSHEQYF.